The rows below give T cell receptor beta chains drawn from one sample of a study of blood T cell repertoires in COVID-19. This table comes from immunoSEQ multiplex PCR, and its TCRdb copy is limited to in-frame clones, with some not included. The sample has approximately 72,000 clones; 85% are singletons. The sequencing input was peripheral blood. The receptors shown here come from a man aged 50 to 59 with acute or convalescent COVID-19. CDR3s include the opening cysteine and the closing phenylalanine or tryptophan. Fields, in order: V gene, J gene, clone size, D gene, CDR3 protein, CDR3 DNA. The D gene is left open where the match is weak. Rows give clone size only sometimes, using once, few, many, or a class for an expanded clone.

TRBV18	TRBJ1-1	once	.	CASSTGQQTEAFF	TGTGCCAGCTCAACGGGACAACAGACTGAAGCTTTCTTT
TRBV18	TRBJ2-7	.	.	CASSPDKKNYEQYF	TGTGCCAGCTCACCGGACAAGAAGAATTACGAGCAGTACTTC
TRBV28	TRBJ1-3	few	.	CASNLAGGAGNTIYF	TGTGCCAGCAACCTCGCCGGGGGGGCTGGAAACACCATATATTTT
TRBV19	TRBJ2-7	few	TRBD1	CASSNTGAPYEQYF	TGTGCCAGTAGCAATACAGGGGCCCCCTACGAGCAGTACTTC
TRBV12-5	TRBJ1-4	.	.	CASGLGPSTNEKLFF	TGTGCTAGTGGCCTGGGCCCATCAACTAATGAAAAACTGTTTTTT
TRBV7-9	TRBJ2-5	.	TRBD2	CASSLVDGLVGETQYF	TGTGCCAGCAGCTTAGTTGACGGACTAGTCGGCGAGACCCAGTACTTC
TRBV6-5	TRBJ1-4	.	TRBD1	CASSTLDRGQEKLFF	TGTGCCAGCAGTACGCTGGACAGGGGGCAAGAAAAACTGTTTTTT
TRBV3-1/TRBV3-2	TRBJ2-5	once	.	CASSQRSGLQETQYF	TGTGCCAGCAGCCAAAGGTCAGGGCTTCAAGAGACCCAGTACTTC
TRBV5-1	TRBJ2-1	.	.	CASSLVGVNEQFF	TGCGCCAGCAGCTTGGTAGGGGTGAATGAGCAGTTCTTC
TRBV29-1	TRBJ2-3	.	.	CSAETSTDTQYF	TGCAGCGCTGAAACTAGCACAGATACGCAGTATTTT
TRBV29-1	TRBJ1-1	.	.	CSVMGGTEAFF	TGCAGCGTTATGGGAGGGACTGAAGCTTTCTTT
TRBV5-4	TRBJ2-5	once	.	CASSLEWQQETQYF	TGTGCCAGCAGCTTGGAGTGGCAGCAAGAGACCCAGTACTTC
TRBV5-4	TRBJ2-3	.	.	CASSHTDTQYF	TGTGCCAGCAGCCACACAGATACGCAGTATTTT
TRBV7-9	TRBJ2-1	.	TRBD1	CASNLVGTGGPNEQFF	TGTGCCAGCAACTTAGTCGGGACAGGGGGCCCCAATGAGCAGTTCTTC
TRBV5-1	TRBJ2-5	.	TRBD2	CASSPIAGGPSETQYF	TGCGCCAGCAGCCCCATAGCGGGGGGGCCTTCGGAGACCCAGTACTTC
TRBV11-2	TRBJ1-2	once	TRBD1	CASSRRTGADGYTF	TGTGCCAGCAGCCGTCGGACAGGGGCGGATGGCTACACCTTC
TRBV7-3	TRBJ2-5	.	TRBD1	CASSSGQSPYQETQYF	TGTGCCAGCAGCTCGGGACAGTCTCCGTACCAAGAGACCCAGTACTTC
TRBV5-1	TRBJ2-1	.	TRBD2	CASSSTSGGAFNEQFF	TGCGCCAGCAGCTCAACTAGCGGGGGGGCGTTCAATGAGCAGTTCTTC
TRBV27	TRBJ2-3	.	.	CASSAPSVPLPYTQYF	TGTGCCAGCAGTGCCCCTAGCGTACCTCTCCCATATACGCAGTATTTT
TRBV6-5	TRBJ1-2	.	.	CASSYGQGMYGYTF	TGTGCCAGCAGTTACGGGCAGGGAATGTATGGCTACACCTTC
TRBV5-4	TRBJ2-1	once	TRBD1	CASSTSRDREYNEQFF	TGTGCCAGCAGCACATCCCGGGACAGGGAATACAATGAGCAGTTCTTC
TRBV19	TRBJ2-3	.	TRBD1	CASSIDSPGGPLDTQYF	TGTGCCAGTAGTATAGATAGCCCAGGGGGCCCCCTAGATACGCAGTATTTT
TRBV11-2	TRBJ1-2	few	.	CASSLTGRGYGYTF	TGTGCCAGCAGCTTAACAGGGAGGGGCTATGGCTACACCTTC
TRBV18	TRBJ2-1	few	.	CASSLLQESEQFF	TGTGCCAGCTCACTTTTACAAGAAAGTGAGCAGTTCTTC
TRBV2	TRBJ1-2	.	.	CASSEFRGPYGYTF	TGTGCCAGCAGTGAATTCAGGGGACCCTATGGCTACACCTTC
TRBV2	TRBJ1-6	.	.	CASSEEGSYNSPLHF	TGTGCCAGCAGTGAAGAGGGGTCCTATAATTCACCCCTCCACTTT
TRBV6-5	TRBJ2-7	once	.	CASSYPDSHGGEQYF	TGTGCCAGCAGTTACCCGGACTCACACGGGGGCGAGCAGTACTTC
TRBV4-1	TRBJ2-2	.	TRBD2	CASSQEGGLAPGELFF	TGCGCCAGCAGCCAAGAAGGAGGACTAGCCCCCGGGGAGCTGTTTTTT
TRBV4-2	TRBJ2-5	.	.	CASSQGEETGQETQYF	TGTGCCAGCAGCCAAGGAGAGGAAACCGGGCAAGAGACCCAGTACTTC
TRBV9	TRBJ2-5	.	.	CASSPSLYQETQYF	TGTGCCAGCAGCCCTTCCTTATACCAAGAGACCCAGTACTTC
TRBV18	TRBJ2-5	.	.	CASSPEIVGETQYF	TGTGCCAGCTCACCAGAGATTGTTGGTGAGACCCAGTACTTC
TRBV4-2	TRBJ1-2	.	.	CASSQAMDSTSYGYTF	TGTGCCAGCAGCCAAGCCATGGACAGCACCTCCTATGGCTACACCTTC
TRBV4-2	TRBJ2-2	.	TRBD2	CASSPERGGYTGELFF	TGTGCCAGCAGCCCGGAGCGGGGGGGGTACACCGGGGAGCTGTTTTTT
TRBV10-2	TRBJ2-2	.	TRBD2	CASRDSGGAAGELFF	TGCGCCAGCAGGGATAGCGGGGGGGCCGCCGGGGAGCTGTTTTTT
TRBV7-2	TRBJ2-1	.	TRBD2	CASSLQGGGYNEQFF	TGTGCCAGCAGCTTACAAGGCGGGGGGTACAATGAGCAGTTCTTC
TRBV19	TRBJ1-6	few	TRBD1	CASSIKGQGNSPLHF	TGTGCCAGTAGTATTAAGGGACAGGGGAATTCACCCCTCCACTTT
TRBV6-5	TRBJ1-1	.	.	CASSPDTWGGTFF	TGTGCCAGCAGCCCCGACACCTGGGGAGGGACTTTCTTT
TRBV5-6	TRBJ1-6	.	.	CASSLGVGGRSPLHF	TGTGCCAGCAGCTTGGGAGTGGGAGGGCGTTCACCCCTCCACTTT
TRBV6-1	TRBJ1-5	.	.	CASSEPSPPQPQHF	TGTGCCAGCAGTGAACCCTCCCCTCCGCAGCCCCAGCATTTT
TRBV5-1	TRBJ2-2	.	TRBD1	CASSLIPGQETGELFF	TGCGCCAGCAGCTTAATTCCGGGACAGGAGACCGGGGAGCTGTTTTTT
TRBV7-8	TRBJ2-5	.	.	CASSLFLGGPRQETQYF	TGTGCCAGCAGCTTATTCCTGGGGGGGCCCCGCCAAGAGACCCAGTACTTC
TRBV5-5	TRBJ2-1	.	.	CASSPRSSYNEQFF	TGTGCCAGCAGCCCGAGGAGTTCCTACAATGAGCAGTTCTTC
TRBV7-2	TRBJ1-2	.	TRBD1	CASSWGDRDSYTF	TGTGCCAGCAGCTGGGGGGACAGGGACAGCTACACCTTC
TRBV25-1	TRBJ2-7	.	.	CASSEARGFPLEQYF	TGTGCCAGCAGTGAAGCGAGAGGGTTCCCACTCGAGCAGTACTTC
TRBV4-1	TRBJ1-3	few	.	CASSQDRMWTRRGGDGNTIYF	TGCGCCAGCAGCCAAGATAGGATGTGGACAAGACGAGGGGGTGATGGAAACACCATATATTTT
TRBV30	TRBJ1-2	.	TRBD1	CAWGTGNGYTF	TGTGCCTGGGGGACAGGGAATGGCTACACCTTC
TRBV10-2	TRBJ2-1	.	.	CASSDPISSYNEQFF	TGCGCCAGCAGTGACCCGATTAGCTCCTACAATGAGCAGTTCTTC
TRBV7-3	TRBJ1-1	.	.	CASSLSGGDTEAFF	TGTGCCAGCAGCTTAAGCGGGGGAGACACTGAAGCTTTCTTT
TRBV5-5	TRBJ2-6	.	TRBD1	CASSLPRVNRGSGANVLTF	TGTGCCAGCAGCTTACCCCGGGTGAACAGGGGCTCTGGGGCCAACGTCCTGACTTTC
TRBV24-1	TRBJ2-3	.	TRBD2	CATSASGGAGTQYF	TGTGCCACCAGTGCTAGCGGGGGGGCCGGTACGCAGTATTTT
TRBV4-1	TRBJ1-2	.	TRBD1	CASSQGLSTGENLIYGYTF	TGCGCCAGCAGCCAAGGACTGAGCACAGGGGAAAACTTGATCTATGGCTACACCTTC
TRBV9	TRBJ1-3	.	TRBD1	CASSVDQGAGNTIYF	TGTGCCAGCAGCGTAGACCAGGGGGCTGGAAACACCATATATTTT